These T cell receptor beta chains were read from a single sample in a study of vaccination and CD4 T cells after COVID-19. These receptors' antigens are unknown. Each CDR3 protein gets one entry after TCRdb re-called the PCR reads with MiXCR. The sample yields 12,000 or so distinct CDR3 sequences, roughly 47% seen once. The sequenced material came from CD4+ T cells from blood, cultured in vitro. The receptor set was obtained from a human donor who had recovered from COVID-19. Each CDR3 is given with its conserved first and last residue. Fields, in order: V gene, J gene, clone size, CDR3 protein. Size tells how often a clone was seen (once, few, many) or the class of an expanded clone, and some rows leave it out.

TRBV5-8	TRBJ2-7	-	CASSLWDRSSYEQYF
TRBV7-7	TRBJ2-5	-	CASSSISGGQETQYF
TRBV2	TRBJ1-2	-	CASSDDRYGYTF
TRBV2	TRBJ1-3	once	CASRDSLSGNTIYF
TRBV5-3	TRBJ2-7	-	CASSRSSSEQYF
TRBV27	TRBJ2-2	-	CASSPRTSGTGELFF
TRBV20-1	TRBJ2-3	-	CSARVADTQYF
TRBV6-1	TRBJ1-5	-	CASSLGGGDQPQHF
TRBV7-6	TRBJ2-3	-	CASSFDSYTSDTQYF
TRBV30	TRBJ1-3	few	CAWSVLWNTIYF
TRBV6-2/TRBV6-3	TRBJ2-5	-	CASTQDSETQYF
TRBV24-1	TRBJ2-2	-	CATSDPRQGGDGELFF
TRBV10-2	TRBJ2-7	-	CASSDLRTSGGPSYEQYF
TRBV20-1	TRBJ2-1	-	CSAGTSGGASEQFF
TRBV5-4	TRBJ1-4	few	CASSLERTGNEKLFF
TRBV10-3	TRBJ1-2	few	CAIGGQPSGYTF
TRBV19	TRBJ2-7	-	CASSINPTDYEQYF
TRBV18	TRBJ1-5	-	CASSPDSSNQPQHF
TRBV5-1	TRBJ2-1	once	CASSRTDRTNNEQFF
TRBV6-1	TRBJ1-5	-	CASSRGRFGNQPQHF
TRBV19	TRBJ1-2	-	CASSRADWIDGYTF
TRBV14	TRBJ1-1	-	CASSPIDRAAFF